This TCR beta chain was sequenced during a study of beta chain features in type 1 diabetes (dated by TCRdb to 2016 to 2019). Turning to the overall study: No differences in mean age, gender distribution, total cell number or subset yield were found between patients and healthy donors. In the study, TCRB repertoires of sorted circulating CD4+ T cell subsets from recently diagnosed type 1 diabetes patients were compared with those of matched healthy donors. A total of roughly 98,000,000 sorted cells were examined across all samples, and RNA yield correlated strongly with the number of cells per subset. Regulatory and stem cell-like memory subsets were obtained from only 8 patients and roughly eight healthy donors, while naive and central memory subsets were obtained from all 28 donors.

Each donor gave one peripheral blood draw, about 110 mL on average, collected into heparinised tubes. Naive, central memory, regulatory and stem cell-like memory CD4+ T cells were sorted on a BD FACSAria II using a panel including CD45RO, CCR7, CD25, CD127, CD95 and CD27. Every sorted population had a purity above 95%. PBMCs were separated immediately by Lymphoprep density gradient centrifugation and were stained directly, without being cultured. So that batch effects would be minimized, each experiment stained and sorted samples in pairs, pairing one healthy donor with one patient. The entire isolated RNA was reverse transcribed using the High Capacity cDNA Reverse Transcription Kit, and thus expressed TCRB transcripts were sequenced. Deep immunoSEQ sequencing was applied to naive, central memory and regulatory T cell samples, giving an average of roughly 3.5 million total reads per sample. After sorted cells were lysed in RLT buffer, RNA was extracted with DNase-treated RNeasy Micro or Mini kits, with the choice depending on cell number. Each cell subset was processed on its own to prevent cross-contamination, while patient and healthy donor samples were processed together. TCRB sequences were amplified from cDNA with the immunoSEQ multiplex PCR, producing 87-bp fragments spanning the CDR3 region. Sequencing of the amplicons was done on the Illumina HiSeq platform. The authors' analysis ran thus. Synthetic template baselines were used to correct PCR bias computationally, reads within Hamming distance 2 were collapsed together, and singletons that could not be merged were discarded. Reads were aligned against IMGT so that V, D and J genes, CDR3 length and insertions or deletions at six rearrangement sites could be assigned. Within each subset, clonotype counts were normalized to sorted cell number, after which true diversity and Gini coefficients were computed with the tcR R package. The overlap coefficient, calculated on TCRB nucleotide sequences, was used to measure repertoire sharing. Out-of-frame TCRB sequences from naive cells were analyzed as a proxy for the pre-selection repertoire. TCRdb carries this immuneACCESS record with in-frame sequences only. Its versions omit some clonotypes, under half of them owing to an unresolved V gene in the studies checked, with the rest unexplained. The V and J calls and clone size were taken over from that table, and D and trimming were inferred from the DNA. The sample includes a few hundred thousand clones, with approximately 16% observed a single time. Approximately 0.087% of the sample is taken by the ten largest.

Summary of the overall study and its limitations: HLA sub-analyses involved small numbers of individuals, so any influence of HLA type on TCRB rearrangement remained unresolved. PCR may preferentially amplify shorter templates, but because patient and control samples were amplified and corrected together, any resulting skew would affect both groups equally. At VDJ recombination sites, patients with type 1 diabetes made fewer insertions and deleted more nucleotides, a pattern implying thymic rearrangement abnormalities. Because cDNA was sequenced instead of genomic DNA, activated cells with high expression could be over-represented, although the groups did not differ in activation or CD3 levels. The naive, central memory and regulatory TCRB repertoires appeared to resemble one another more closely among patients than among healthy donors. In all four CD4+ subsets, TCRB CDR3 length was moderately but significantly shorter in type 1 diabetes patients.

Here V drops 3 bases and J drops 7 bases, and the junction holds 3 bases not matched to any gene. CDR1 and CDR2, looked up from the germline V gene, are SGDLS and YYNGEE. Measured from the cysteine to the phenylalanine, the CDR3 is 15 residues long. Left in the record is the CDR3 DNA by itself, 45 bases read in frame from the first base. In this sample, this clone turned up a few times. Its antigen is not yet known. Base qualities are not at hand, and no much larger clone is one base apart. The chain was built from TRBV9 and TRBJ2-1, and 14 junction bases match TRBD2. The sequence came from a man aged 25-45 years with type 1 diabetes. Sequenced input: naive CD4+ T cells from blood. Taken with the paper, the label for cell subset or site translates to: true naive CD4+ T cells. Here is the DNA: TGTGCCAGCAGCGCCGGGACTAGCGGGAGAAATGAGCAGTTCTTC. It translates as CASSAGTSGRNEQFF.